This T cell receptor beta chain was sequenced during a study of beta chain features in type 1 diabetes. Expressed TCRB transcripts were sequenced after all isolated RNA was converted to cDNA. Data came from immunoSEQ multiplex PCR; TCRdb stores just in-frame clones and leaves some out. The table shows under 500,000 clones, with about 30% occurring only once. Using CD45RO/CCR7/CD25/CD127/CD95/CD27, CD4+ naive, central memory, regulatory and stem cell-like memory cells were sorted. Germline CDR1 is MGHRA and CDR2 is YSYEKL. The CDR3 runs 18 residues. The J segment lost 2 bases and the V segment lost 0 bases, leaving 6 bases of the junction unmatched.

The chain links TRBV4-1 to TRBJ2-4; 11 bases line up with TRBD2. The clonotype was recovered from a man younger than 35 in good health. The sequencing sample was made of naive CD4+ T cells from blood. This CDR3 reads CASSQDPLAGGPKNIQYF. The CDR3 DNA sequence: TGCGCCAGCAGCCAAGATCCTTTAGCGGGAGGGCCCAAAAACATTCAGTACTTC.